The entry below describes one T cell receptor (beta chain). Vbeta (60) and Jbeta (13) primers were used in the PCR. TCRdb keeps only in-frame clones here, not all; method: immunoSEQ multiplex PCR. The table lists some 110,000 clones. The data originate from a study of cytomegalovirus exposure and HLA in healthy donors. Trimming took off 7 bases at V and 0 bases at J, with 13 bases between the two ends. Germline assignment: CDR1 SGHVS and CDR2 FQNEAQ. CDR3 length: 14 residues. The sample taken for sequencing was PBMCs. The TCR sequence derives from a man aged 35 to 55 in good health and CMV-seropositive. The chain is built from TRBV7-8 and TRBJ2-7, with a possible D match to TRBD1 (6 bases). The CDR3 sequence: CASNLGATSYEQYF. The CDR3 DNA reads as TGTGCCAGCAACTTGGGGGCGACCTCCTACGAGCAGTACTTC.